Following are 32 T cell receptor beta chains from one sample sequenced in a study of glioma-infiltrating T cells. The iRepertoire nested amplicon-rescue multiplex PCR amplified TCR alpha and beta CDR3s from RNA. TCRdb itself ran the multiplex PCR reads through MiXCR, one entry per CDR3 protein. The sample includes 150,000 to 200,000 distinct CDR3 sequences, about 31% of them seen just once. Sample: glioma tissue, nonneoplastic brain tissue, or PBMCs (not recorded which). These TCRs come from a human donor with low-grade glioma or glioblastoma, undergoing nonglioma brain surgery, or in good health (not recorded which).

This clonotype was picked up many times. The chain uses TRBV6-2 or TRBV6-3 and TRBJ2-1, with TRBD2 identical over 10 bases. CDR1 is MNHEY, CDR2 SVGEGT, per germline. V was pared by 3 bases and J by 7 bases, with 9 bases of the junction left unmatched. CDR3 length equals 16 residues. CDR3 bases: TGTGCCAGCAGTTATGCCGGGGCTAGCGGGAGTAATGAGCAGTTCTTC. Residues: CASSYAGASGSNEQFF.

The rearrangement joins TRBV5-1 to TRBJ1-3, with D possibly being TRBD1 (5 bases). The germline V and J ends were trimmed by 2 bases and 3 bases, with 15 bases remaining between them. The CDR3 is made up of 16 amino acids. CDR1 is SGHRS and CDR2 is YFSETQ in the germline V gene. Here the CDR3 reads CASSLSPQGGGNTIYF. CDR3 nucleotide sequence: TGCGCCAGCAGCTTAAGTCCTCAGGGAGGTGGAAACACCATATATTTT. Full variable domain (rest looked up from reference TRBV5-1 and TRBJ1-3): KAGVTQTPRYLIKTRGQQVTLSCSPISGHRSVSWYQQTPGQGLQFLFEYFSETQRNKGNFPGRFSGRQFSNSRSEMNVSTLELGDSALYLCASSLSPQGGGNTIYFGEGSWLTVV.

This clonotype was observed a single time. The V call is TRBV6-6, the J call TRBJ1-2; possible D gene TRBD1, 6 bases. Trimming removed 0 bases at V and 5 bases at J, with 13 bases between. The CDR3 extends over 15 amino acids. From germline, CDR1 is MNHNY and CDR2 SVGAGI (reference sequence). CDR3 sequence (DNA): TGTGCCAGCAGTTACTCGTGGGGACACTCGTATGGCTACACCTTC. Residues: CASSYSWGHSYGYTF.

This clonotype was observed many times. The chain recombines TRBV2 with TRBJ2-2; 13 bases align to TRBD2. The V segment lost 5 bases and the J segment 3 bases; nucleotides outside the gene matches: 3. This CDR3 spans 16 amino acids. Germline CDR1 and CDR2: SNHLY and FYNNEI. Here the CDR3 reads CASSRTSGSDTGELFF. The DNA for the CDR3 is TGTGCCAGCAGTCGGACTAGCGGGAGCGACACCGGGGAGCTGTTTTTT.

This clonotype was observed at least ten times. Here the CDR3 reads CASRHSGALGNEQFF. The DNA for the CDR3 is TGTGCCAGCAGGCATAGCGGGGCCCTGGGGAATGAGCAGTTCTTC. This sequence joins TRBV28 and TRBJ2-1; the match to TRBD2 covers 8 bases. V dropped 6 bases and J dropped 7; count of bases not matched to a gene: 11. There are 15 residues in the CDR3. Germline assignment: CDR1 MDHEN and CDR2 SYDVKM.

This clonotype was observed at least ten times. The rearrangement links TRBV7-9 to TRBJ2-1, with a tentative D call TRBD2 (5 bases). The ends were cut back, 5 bases at V and 7 bases at J, with 15 bases in the middle. From germline, CDR1 is SEHNR and CDR2 FQNEAQ (reference sequence). The CDR3 has 14 residues. Written as DNA, the CDR3 is TGTGCCAGCAGCCCCCGGACTCTTCCAAATGAGCAGTTCTTC. It codes for CASSPRTLPNEQFF.

This clonotype was found many times. This rearrangement joins TRBV6-2 or TRBV6-3 to TRBJ1-1, with D possibly matching TRBD1 (5 bases). CDR3 length: 16 residues. CDR1 is MNHEY and CDR2 is SVGEGT in the germline V gene. V gave up 6 bases and J gave up 0 bases, with 17 bases separating them. DNA for the CDR3: TGTGCCAGCAGCCTAGGGGATCGGGGGATGAACACTGAAGCTTTCTTT. Protein product: CASSLGDRGMNTEAFF.

About this clonotype: A clone one base away is much larger, so this may be a read error. V gene TRBV7-2 combines with J gene TRBJ2-5, with D unresolved. This CDR3 is 13 amino acids long. The germline V gene encodes CDR1 SGHTA and CDR2 FQGNSA. In DNA form, the CDR3 reads TGTGCCAGCAGCTTAGCGGCCCAAGAGGCCCAGTACTTC. Residues: CASSLAAQEAQYF.

This clonotype was detected ten times or more. The chain is built from TRBV7-2 and TRBJ2-7, with D perhaps TRBD2 (5 bases). V gave up 2 bases and J gave up 7 bases, with 18 bases separating them. Per germline, CDR1 SGHTA and CDR2 FQGNSA. This CDR3 spans 15 amino acids. CDR3 residues: CASSLSVGGHTEQYF. The DNA for the CDR3 is TGTGCCAGCAGCTTATCGGTAGGCGGGCATACAGAGCAGTACTTC.

Comment on this clonotype: A read error may produce the germline difference seen at one junction end. The chain recombines TRBV4-3 with TRBJ1-4; a weak D match, TRBD1 (6 bases). The CDR3 runs to 16 residues. Germline lookup yields CDR1 LGHNA and CDR2 YSLEER. This CDR3 reads CASSQGSLQGSERLFF. CDR3 in DNA: TGCGCCAGCAGCCAAGGAAGTCTCCAGGGGAGTGAAAGACTGTTTTTT.

This clonotype was picked up many times. The genes are TRBV4-2 and TRBJ2-1; 7 positions match TRBD2. Germline lookup yields CDR1 LGHNA and CDR2 YNFKEQ. CDR3 length: 15 amino acids. The J segment lost 5 bases and the V segment lost 1 base, leaving 5 bases of the junction unmatched. The CDR3: CASSQVGGSDNEQFF. The CDR3 DNA reads as TGTGCCAGCAGCCAAGTCGGCGGGAGCGACAATGAGCAGTTCTTC.

This clonotype has a handful of counts. This chain joins TRBV14 and TRBJ1-2; D not resolved. Germline V gives CDR1 SGHDN, CDR2 FVKESK. The CDR3 totals 12 residues. V lost 4 bases to trimming and J lost 8 bases, with 11 bases between them. The CDR3, as DNA: TGTGCCAGCAGCCGATCGGATTGGGGCTACACCTTC. This translates into CASSRSDWGYTF.

This clonotype was seen repeatedly, ten times or more. The V call is TRBV6-1, the J call TRBJ2-5; D is perhaps TRBD1 (6 bases). Per germline, CDR1 MNHNS and CDR2 SASEGT. There are 16 residues in the CDR3. The V and J ends lost 5 bases and 2 bases respectively, with 18 bases between them. This chain's CDR3 is CASSWGQGLAQETQYF. CDR3 bases: TGTGCCAGCAGTTGGGGGCAGGGATTAGCACAAGAGACCCAGTACTTC.

As regards this clonotype: Possible read error: a much larger clone is one base away. The chain links TRBV14 to TRBJ2-1; D may be TRBD2 (6 bases). This CDR3 spans 15 amino acids. Germline V gene sequence: CDR1 SGHDN, CDR2 FVKESK. V lost 2 bases to trimming and J lost 4 bases, with 12 bases between them. The CDR3 spells CASSQRDWWYNEQFF. The DNA of the CDR3 is TGTGCCAGCAGCCAAAGGGACTGGTGGTACAATGAGCAGTTCTTC.

This clonotype was picked up many times. V is TRBV10-3 and J is TRBJ1-1, with D perhaps TRBD1 (6 bases). The germline CDR1 and CDR2 sequences are ENHRY and SYGVKD. The CDR3 spans 13 residues. Trimming removed 7 bases from V and 5 bases from J, with 14 bases in between. The CDR3 region is CAITPGGNTEAFF. The DNA for the CDR3 is TGTGCCATCACTCCGGGGGGCAATACTGAAGCTTTCTTT.

The rearrangement joins TRBV12-5 to TRBJ1-4; TRBD1 matches 8 bases. V dropped 2 bases and J dropped 0; count of bases not matched to a gene: 8. CDR1 LGHNT and CDR2 FRNRAP come from the germline V gene. This CDR3 spans 18 amino acids. The CDR3 DNA is TGTGCTAGTGGTTTGCCGACGGACAGGGAACCAACTAATGAAAAACTGTTTTTT. Translating it yields CASGLPTDREPTNEKLFF.

The V and J genes are TRBV14 and TRBJ2-2; no definite D call. Germline assignment: CDR1 SGHDN and CDR2 FVKESK. The CDR3 covers 14 residues. V was trimmed by 2 bases and J by 2 bases, leaving 6 bases between them. CDR3 nucleotide sequence: TGTGCCAGCAGCCAAAACTTAAACACCGGGGAGCTGTTTTTT. This codes for CASSQNLNTGELFF.

Ten or more counts support this clonotype. The chain joins TRBV20-1 to TRBJ2-5; D not resolved. This CDR3 has 12 amino acids. CDR1 and CDR2 from the germline V gene are DFQATT and SNEGSKA (reference sequence). CDR3 sequence: CSVADTQETQYF. In nucleotides, the CDR3 is TGCAGCGTTGCAGATACCCAAGAGACCCAGTACTTC.

This clonotype was seen a few times. This chain connects TRBV4-1 to TRBJ1-1; maybe TRBD1 (6 bases). The germline V gene has CDR1 MGHRA and CDR2 YSYEKL. Trimming took 0 bases from V and 2 from J, leaving 22 bases between them. The CDR3 loop spans 19 amino acids. Here the CDR3 reads CASSQDPRGGARGNTEAFF. The CDR3 nucleotides read TGCGCCAGCAGCCAAGATCCGAGGGGGGGCGCGAGGGGAAACACTGAAGCTTTCTTT.

There are many counts of this clonotype. The chain uses TRBV6-6 and TRBJ2-3; 11 bases are a match to TRBD1. This CDR3 is 15 amino acids long. The germline CDR1 and CDR2 sequences are MNHNY and SVGAGI (reference sequence). Losses at the gene ends were 3 bases for V and 5 bases for J; bases not matched to a gene: 4. The chain's CDR3 is CASSYGTGGGDTQYF. DNA of the CDR3: TGTGCCAGCAGTTATGGGACAGGGGGGGGAGATACGCAGTATTTT.

This clonotype was counted at least ten times. The chain combines TRBV15 with TRBJ2-1, with D uncertain. The length of the CDR3 is 13 residues. The V end lost 0 bases, the J end lost 8 bases, and 8 bases lay between the germline ends. In germline, CDR1 is LNHNV, CDR2 YYDKDF (reference sequence). CDR3 sequence: CATSRDLQDEQFF. The CDR3 coding sequence is TGTGCCACCAGCAGAGATCTTCAGGATGAGCAGTTCTTC.

V gene TRBV29-1 combines with J gene TRBJ2-1; D is uncertain. Germline assignment: CDR1 SQVTM and CDR2 ANQGSEA. The CDR3 is 10 amino acids. Trimming stripped 0 bases from V and 7 bases from J, with 1 base between. In nucleotides, the CDR3 is TGCAGCGTTGAAGAGAATGAGCAGTTCTTC. It specifies CSVEENEQFF.

Notes on this clonotype: Just one base apart from a much larger clone, this may be a read error. V gene TRBV6-2 or TRBV6-3 combines with J gene TRBJ1-5; D is unresolved. The germline V and J ends were trimmed by 6 bases and 3 bases, with 12 bases remaining between them. This CDR3 has 14 amino acids. CDR1 is MNHEY, CDR2 SVGEGT, per germline. CDR3 protein: CASRTVALNQPQHF. CDR3 sequence (DNA): TGTGCCAGCAGAACAGTGGCTCTCAATCAGCCCCAGCATTTT.

This clonotype was observed many times. The V and J genes are TRBV28 and TRBJ2-3, with TRBD2 matching 7 bases. Germline CDR1 and CDR2: MDHEN and SYDVKM. The CDR3 has 16 amino acids. With 3 bases clipped from V and 4 bases from J, the junction kept 10 bases outside the gene matches. Here the CDR3 DNA reads TGTGCCAGCAGTTTGGCGGCGGCGGGAGATTCAGATACGCAGTATTTT. This gives the protein CASSLAAAGDSDTQYF. The complete variable domain, with remaining parts taken from reference TRBV28 and TRBJ2-3, reads DVKVTQSSRYLVKRTGEKVFLECVQDMDHENMFWYRQDPGLGLRLIYFSYDVKMKEKGDIPEGYSVSREKKERFSLILESASTNQTSMYLCASSLAAAGDSDTQYFGPGTRLTVL.

Remarks on this clonotype: This may be a read error: a much more frequent sequence differs by one nucleotide. The chain carries TRBV19 and TRBJ2-5; D not certain. There are 15 residues in the CDR3. Germline CDR1 is LNHDA and CDR2 is SQIVND (reference sequence). V dropped 5 bases and J dropped 2 bases, with 15 bases sitting between them. CDR3 DNA: TGTGCCAGTAGTCCTATGTGGGGAAGTCAAGAGACCCAGTACTTC. Residues: CASSPMWGSQETQYF. Together with reference TRBV19 and TRBJ2-5, the CDR3 gives the full variable domain: DGGITQSPKYLFRKEGQNVTLSCEQNLNHDAMYWYRQDPGQGLRLIYYSQIVNDFQKGDIAEGYSVSREKKESFPLTVTSAQKNPTAFYLCASSPMWGSQETQYFGPGTRLLVL.

The chain uses TRBV12-3 or TRBV12-4 and TRBJ2-1; tentatively, D is TRBD2 (6 bases). Trimming stripped 7 bases from V and 4 bases from J, with 14 bases between. The CDR3 extends over 14 amino acids. The CDR3 bases are TGTGCCAGCACGGGCGGGGCATTTTACAATGAGCAGTTCTTC. Protein product: CASTGGAFYNEQFF.

Only a few counts were recorded for this clonotype. The chain employs TRBV9 and TRBJ2-5; TRBD1 is a possible D gene (6 bases). Trimming removed 2 bases from V and 2 bases from J, with 7 bases in between. From germline, CDR1 is SGDLS and CDR2 YYNGEE. CDR3 length equals 13 residues. CDR3 loop: CASSVRGQETQYF. In DNA form, the CDR3 reads TGTGCCAGCAGCGTCAGGGGTCAAGAGACCCAGTACTTC. Variable domain in full (rest from reference TRBV9 and TRBJ2-5): DSGVTQTPKHLITATGQRVTLRCSPRSGDLSVYWYQQSLDQGLQFLIQYYNGEERAKGNILERFSAQQFPDLHSELNLSSLELGDSALYFCASSVRGQETQYFGPGTRLLVL.

The chain links TRBV29-1 to TRBJ2-7, with a possible D match to TRBD2 (6 bases). Trimming pared 2 bases from V and 3 bases from J, leaving 11 bases between. Germline CDR1 SQVTM, CDR2 ANQGSEA. The CDR3 loop spans 13 amino acids. CDR3 sequence (DNA): TGCAGCGTTGAAATAGCGGAGGGCTACGAGCAGTACTTC. Its protein product is CSVEIAEGYEQYF.

This clonotype has at least ten counts. The V call is TRBV6-2 or TRBV6-3, the J call TRBJ2-2; 7 bases match TRBD1. This CDR3 region has 15 residues. Germline lookup yields CDR1 MNHEY and CDR2 SVGEGT. After removal of 5 bases from V and 0 bases from J, the junction contained 3 bases not matched to a gene. The CDR3 DNA reads TGTGCCAGCAGTCAGGACAGGACGAACACCGGGGAGCTGTTTTTT. Residues: CASSQDRTNTGELFF.

Many counts were recorded for this clonotype. The chain links TRBV6-2 or TRBV6-3 to TRBJ2-5; maybe TRBD1 (6 bases). Trimming took off 6 bases at V and 9 bases at J, with 14 bases between the two ends. Per germline, CDR1 MNHEY and CDR2 SVGEGT. This CDR3 spans 12 amino acids. This CDR3 is CASSQNRVAQYF. CDR3 coding DNA: TGTGCCAGCAGCCAAAACAGGGTGGCCCAGTACTTC.

This clonotype appeared many times. J is TRBJ1-4 and V is TRBV12-3 or TRBV12-4, with a possible D match to TRBD1 (6 bases). Trimming removed 5 bases at V and 5 bases at J, with 12 bases between. The CDR3 has 14 residues. For the CDR3, the DNA is TGTGCCAGCAGTCAGGACAGTTGGAATGAAAAACTGTTTTTT. It translates to CASSQDSWNEKLFF.

This clonotype was picked up one time. A read error may be the cause here, since a much bigger clone is one base away. DNA for the CDR3: TGTGCCAGTAGTATGCTTGGAGAGACAGTTGAAGCTTTCTTT. Amino acids: CASSMLGETVEAFF. This rearrangement joins TRBV19 to TRBJ1-1, with D perhaps matching TRBD1 (5 bases). The CDR3 runs 14 residues. Germline CDR1 LNHDA, CDR2 SQIVND (reference sequence). V was cut by 3 bases and J by 7 bases, with 15 bases left in between. Full variable domain (outside the CDR3, taken from reference TRBV19 and TRBJ1-1): DGGITQSPKYLFRKEGQNVTLSCEQNLNHDAMYWYRQDPGQGLRLIYYSQIVNDFQKGDIAEGYSVSREKKESFPLTVTSAQKNPTAFYLCASSMLGETVEAFFGQGTRLTVV.